This T cell receptor beta chain was found in a study of beta chain features in type 1 diabetes (dated by TCRdb to the late 2010s). Concerning the study at large: No differences in mean age, gender distribution, total cell number or subset yield were found between patients and healthy donors. Regulatory and stem cell-like memory subsets were isolated from only 8 patients and about eight healthy donors, whereas naive and central memory subsets came from all 30 or so donors. Across all samples, around 99 million sorted cells were examined, and cell number per subset correlated strongly with RNA yield. In the study, TCRB repertoires of sorted circulating CD4+ T cell subsets from recently diagnosed type 1 diabetes patients were compared with those of matched healthy donors.

All of the isolated RNA was reverse transcribed with the High Capacity cDNA Reverse Transcription Kit, so expressed TCRB transcripts were sequenced. Deep immunoSEQ sequencing was performed on naive, central memory and regulatory T cell samples, with an average of roughly 3.6 million total reads per sample. Sorted cells were lysed in RLT buffer, and RNA was extracted using DNase-treated RNeasy Micro or Mini kits according to cell number. To prevent cross-contamination, each cell subset was processed individually, whereas patient and healthy donor samples were processed jointly. TCRB sequences were amplified from cDNA with the immunoSEQ multiplex PCR, producing 87-bp fragments spanning the CDR3 region. The amplicons were sequenced using the Illumina HiSeq platform. Under the source paper's analysis protocol: PCR bias was corrected computationally using synthetic template baselines, and reads within Hamming distance 2 were collapsed, with unmergeable singletons discarded. By aligning reads against IMGT, V, D and J genes, CDR3 length, and insertions or deletions at six rearrangement sites were assigned. Clonotype counts were normalized to sorted cell number within each subset before computing true diversity and Gini coefficients with the tcR R package. The overlap coefficient, calculated on TCRB nucleotide sequences, was used to quantify repertoire sharing. Out-of-frame TCRB sequences from naive cells were analyzed to stand in for the pre-selection repertoire. Sourced from immuneACCESS, this table was stored by TCRdb with only in-frame sequences that have V and J called. A share of the clones is absent; for the studies checked, an unresolved V gene accounts for under half, and the remainder has no known explanation. The V and J calls and clone size come from that table; D and trimming were worked out from the DNA. In this sample the table shows about 350,000 clones, about 20% of which occur a single time. The ten largest account for approximately 0.043% of the sample.

For CDR1 and CDR2, the germline V gene lists LGHNA and YSLEER. The CDR3 covers 15 residues, taking in both the cysteine and the phenylalanine. Of all the DNA, just the CDR3 is kept, 45 bases in frame from base 1. V gives up 2 bases and J gives up 4 bases, and the segment between their germline ends measures 11 bases. Overall study results and their limits: Shorter templates might have been favored by PCR, but patient and control samples were amplified and corrected together, so both groups would have been affected equally by any skew. A moderate but significant shortening of TCRB CDR3 length was observed in type 1 diabetes patients in all four CD4+ subsets. Fewer insertions and more nucleotide deletions at VDJ recombination sites were observed in patients with type 1 diabetes, implying thymic rearrangement abnormalities. HLA sub-analyses involved small numbers of individuals, so any influence of HLA type on TCRB rearrangement remained unresolved. Because cDNA was sequenced instead of genomic DNA, highly expressing activated cells could be over-represented, though the groups showed no difference in activation or CD3 levels. Naive, central memory and regulatory TCRB repertoires appeared to be more alike among patients than among healthy donors.

Each donor gave one peripheral blood draw, averaging approximately 0.12 L, which was collected into heparinised tubes. Naive, central memory, regulatory and stem cell-like memory CD4+ T cells were sorted on a BD FACSAria II using a panel including CD45RO, CCR7, CD25, CD127, CD95 and CD27. Every sorted population had a purity above 95%. PBMCs were isolated immediately by Lymphoprep density gradient centrifugation and stained directly without culture. So that batch effects would be minimized, each experiment stained and sorted samples in pairs, pairing one healthy donor with one patient. Regarding this clone: Its specific antigen is unknown. No qualities accompany the bases; no much larger clone lies one base away.

This sequence uses TRBV4-3 and TRBJ2-2, and TRBD2 may be the D gene, going by 5 matching bases. Source material: naive CD4+ T cells from blood. The cell subset or site label on this specimen signifies: true naive CD4+ T cells. The clonotype comes from a woman in her late teens or twenties in good health. The base sequence is TGCGCCAGCAGCCAAAGACTAACCGCCACCGGGGAGCTGTTTTTT. Its translation is CASSQRLTATGELFF.